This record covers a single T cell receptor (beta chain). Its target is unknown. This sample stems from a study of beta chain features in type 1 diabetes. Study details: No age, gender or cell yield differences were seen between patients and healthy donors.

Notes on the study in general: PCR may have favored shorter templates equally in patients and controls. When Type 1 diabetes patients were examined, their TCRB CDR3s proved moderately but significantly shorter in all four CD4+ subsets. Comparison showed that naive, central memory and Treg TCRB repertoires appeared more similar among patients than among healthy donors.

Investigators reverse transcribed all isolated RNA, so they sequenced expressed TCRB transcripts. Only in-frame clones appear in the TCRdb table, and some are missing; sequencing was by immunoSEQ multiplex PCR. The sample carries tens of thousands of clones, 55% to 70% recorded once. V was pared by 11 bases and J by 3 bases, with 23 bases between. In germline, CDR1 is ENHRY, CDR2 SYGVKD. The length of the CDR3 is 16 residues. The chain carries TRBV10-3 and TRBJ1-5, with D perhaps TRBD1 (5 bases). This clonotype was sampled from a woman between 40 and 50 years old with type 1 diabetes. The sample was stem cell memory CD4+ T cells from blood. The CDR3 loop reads CAVGGGEGRTNQPQHF. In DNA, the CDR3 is TGTGCCGTTGGCGGTGGGGAGGGGAGGACCAATCAGCCCCAGCATTTT.